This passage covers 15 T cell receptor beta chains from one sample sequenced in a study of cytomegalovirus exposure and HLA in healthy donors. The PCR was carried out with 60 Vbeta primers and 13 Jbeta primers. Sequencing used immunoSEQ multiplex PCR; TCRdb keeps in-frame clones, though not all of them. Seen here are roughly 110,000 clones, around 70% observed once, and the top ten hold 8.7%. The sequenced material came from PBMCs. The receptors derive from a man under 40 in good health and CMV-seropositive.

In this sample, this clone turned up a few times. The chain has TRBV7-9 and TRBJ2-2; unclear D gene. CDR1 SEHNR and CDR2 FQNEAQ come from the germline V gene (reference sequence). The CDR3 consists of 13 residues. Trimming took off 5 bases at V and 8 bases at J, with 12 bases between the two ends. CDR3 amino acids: CASSPSISGELFF. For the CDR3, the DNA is TGTGCCAGCAGCCCTAGTATCTCTGGGGAGCTGTTTTTT.

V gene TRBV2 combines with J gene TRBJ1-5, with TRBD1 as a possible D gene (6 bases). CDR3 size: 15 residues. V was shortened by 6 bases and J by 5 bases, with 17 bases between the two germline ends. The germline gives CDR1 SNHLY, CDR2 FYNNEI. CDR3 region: CASRVFTGLDQPQHF. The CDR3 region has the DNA TGTGCCAGCAGAGTATTTACAGGGTTGGATCAGCCCCAGCATTTT.

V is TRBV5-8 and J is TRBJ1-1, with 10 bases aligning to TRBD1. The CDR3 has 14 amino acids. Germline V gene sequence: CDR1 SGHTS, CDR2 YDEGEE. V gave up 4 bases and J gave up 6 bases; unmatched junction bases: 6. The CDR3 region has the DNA TGTGCCAGCAGCCAAATGACAGGGGGCTCTGAAGCTTTCTTT. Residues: CASSQMTGGSEAFF.

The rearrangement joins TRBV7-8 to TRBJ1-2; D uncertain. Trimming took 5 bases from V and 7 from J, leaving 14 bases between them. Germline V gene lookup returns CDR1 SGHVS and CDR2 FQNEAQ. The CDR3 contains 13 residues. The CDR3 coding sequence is TGTGCCAGCAGCCCAGTAAGGTCGGGTGGCTACACCTTC. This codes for CASSPVRSGGYTF.

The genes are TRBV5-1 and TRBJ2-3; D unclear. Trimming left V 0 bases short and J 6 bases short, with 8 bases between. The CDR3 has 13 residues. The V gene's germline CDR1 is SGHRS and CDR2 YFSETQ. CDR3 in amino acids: CASSLEISDTQYF. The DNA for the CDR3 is TGCGCCAGCAGCTTGGAAATATCGGATACGCAGTATTTT.

This CDR3 reads CASSEATGGYQETQYF. The CDR3 nucleotides read TGTGCCAGCAGTGAAGCTACGGGAGGGTACCAAGAGACCCAGTACTTC. The chain recombines TRBV2 with TRBJ2-5; 8 nucleotides line up with TRBD2. V gave up 0 bases and J gave up 0 bases; unmatched junction bases: 3. The CDR3 runs to 16 residues. CDR1 SNHLY and CDR2 FYNNEI come from the germline V gene.

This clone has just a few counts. The CDR3, as DNA: TGTGCCAGCAGCCTGACATACCAAGAGACCCAGTACTTC. Amino acids: CASSLTYQETQYF. V usage is TRBV7-3 and J usage is TRBJ2-5; D not resolved. V lost 5 bases, J lost 0 bases, and 7 bases lay in between. The CDR3 contains 13 residues. Looked up from germline, CDR1 is SGHTA and CDR2 is FQGTGA.

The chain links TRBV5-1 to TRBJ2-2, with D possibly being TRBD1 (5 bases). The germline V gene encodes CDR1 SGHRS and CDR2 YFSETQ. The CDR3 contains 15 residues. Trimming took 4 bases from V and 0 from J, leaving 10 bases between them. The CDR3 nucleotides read TGCGCCAGCAGCCGACAGCGCGCGAACACCGGGGAGCTGTTTTTT. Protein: CASSRQRANTGELFF.

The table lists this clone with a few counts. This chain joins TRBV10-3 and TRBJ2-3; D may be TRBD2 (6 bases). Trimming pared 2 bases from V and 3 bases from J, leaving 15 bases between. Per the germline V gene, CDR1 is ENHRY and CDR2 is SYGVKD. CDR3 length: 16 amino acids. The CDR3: CAISEVAGRGTDTQYF. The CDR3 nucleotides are TGTGCCATCAGTGAGGTGGCGGGGCGAGGTACAGATACGCAGTATTTT.

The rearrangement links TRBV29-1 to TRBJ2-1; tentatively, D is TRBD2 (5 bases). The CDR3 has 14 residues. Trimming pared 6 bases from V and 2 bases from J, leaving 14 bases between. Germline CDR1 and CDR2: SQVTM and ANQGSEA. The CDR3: CSVARRRPYNEQFF. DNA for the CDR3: TGCAGCGTGGCAAGGAGGAGGCCCTACAATGAGCAGTTCTTC.

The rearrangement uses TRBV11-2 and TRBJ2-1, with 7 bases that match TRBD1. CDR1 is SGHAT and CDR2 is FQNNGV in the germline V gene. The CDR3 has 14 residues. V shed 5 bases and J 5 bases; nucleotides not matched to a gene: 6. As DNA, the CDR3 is TGTGCCAGCAGCCACGACAGGGCTAACAATGAGCAGTTCTTC. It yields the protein CASSHDRANNEQFF.

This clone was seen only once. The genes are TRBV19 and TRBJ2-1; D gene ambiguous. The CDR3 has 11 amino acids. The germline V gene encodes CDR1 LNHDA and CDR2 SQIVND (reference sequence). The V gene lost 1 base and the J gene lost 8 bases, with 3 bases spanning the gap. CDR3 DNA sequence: TGTGCCAGTAGTATAGCCTATGAGCAGTTCTTC. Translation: CASSIAYEQFF. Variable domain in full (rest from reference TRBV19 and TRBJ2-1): DGGITQSPKYLFRKEGQNVTLSCEQNLNHDAMYWYRQDPGQGLRLIYYSQIVNDFQKGDIAEGYSVSREKKESFPLTVTSAQKNPTAFYLCASSIAYEQFFGPGTRLTVL.

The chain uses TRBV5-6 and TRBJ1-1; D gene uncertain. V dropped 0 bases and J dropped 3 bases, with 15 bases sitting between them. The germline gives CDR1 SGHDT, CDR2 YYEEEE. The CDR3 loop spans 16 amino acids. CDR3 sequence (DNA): TGTGCCAGCAGCTTGGGGCTTCACAGACCGGACACTGAAGCTTTCTTT. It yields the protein CASSLGLHRPDTEAFF.

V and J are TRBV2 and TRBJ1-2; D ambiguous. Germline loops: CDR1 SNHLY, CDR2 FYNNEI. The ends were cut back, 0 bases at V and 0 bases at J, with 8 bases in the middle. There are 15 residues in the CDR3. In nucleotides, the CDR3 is TGTGCCAGCAGTGAAGCGGCAACCACTAACTATGGCTACACCTTC. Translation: CASSEAATTNYGYTF.

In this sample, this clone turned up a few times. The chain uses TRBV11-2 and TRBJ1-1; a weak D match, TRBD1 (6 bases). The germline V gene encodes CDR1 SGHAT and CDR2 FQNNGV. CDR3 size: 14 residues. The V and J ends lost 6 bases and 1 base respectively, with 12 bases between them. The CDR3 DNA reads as TGTGCCAGCAGTACAGGGACGGGGAACACTGAAGCTTTCTTT. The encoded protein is CASSTGTGNTEAFF.